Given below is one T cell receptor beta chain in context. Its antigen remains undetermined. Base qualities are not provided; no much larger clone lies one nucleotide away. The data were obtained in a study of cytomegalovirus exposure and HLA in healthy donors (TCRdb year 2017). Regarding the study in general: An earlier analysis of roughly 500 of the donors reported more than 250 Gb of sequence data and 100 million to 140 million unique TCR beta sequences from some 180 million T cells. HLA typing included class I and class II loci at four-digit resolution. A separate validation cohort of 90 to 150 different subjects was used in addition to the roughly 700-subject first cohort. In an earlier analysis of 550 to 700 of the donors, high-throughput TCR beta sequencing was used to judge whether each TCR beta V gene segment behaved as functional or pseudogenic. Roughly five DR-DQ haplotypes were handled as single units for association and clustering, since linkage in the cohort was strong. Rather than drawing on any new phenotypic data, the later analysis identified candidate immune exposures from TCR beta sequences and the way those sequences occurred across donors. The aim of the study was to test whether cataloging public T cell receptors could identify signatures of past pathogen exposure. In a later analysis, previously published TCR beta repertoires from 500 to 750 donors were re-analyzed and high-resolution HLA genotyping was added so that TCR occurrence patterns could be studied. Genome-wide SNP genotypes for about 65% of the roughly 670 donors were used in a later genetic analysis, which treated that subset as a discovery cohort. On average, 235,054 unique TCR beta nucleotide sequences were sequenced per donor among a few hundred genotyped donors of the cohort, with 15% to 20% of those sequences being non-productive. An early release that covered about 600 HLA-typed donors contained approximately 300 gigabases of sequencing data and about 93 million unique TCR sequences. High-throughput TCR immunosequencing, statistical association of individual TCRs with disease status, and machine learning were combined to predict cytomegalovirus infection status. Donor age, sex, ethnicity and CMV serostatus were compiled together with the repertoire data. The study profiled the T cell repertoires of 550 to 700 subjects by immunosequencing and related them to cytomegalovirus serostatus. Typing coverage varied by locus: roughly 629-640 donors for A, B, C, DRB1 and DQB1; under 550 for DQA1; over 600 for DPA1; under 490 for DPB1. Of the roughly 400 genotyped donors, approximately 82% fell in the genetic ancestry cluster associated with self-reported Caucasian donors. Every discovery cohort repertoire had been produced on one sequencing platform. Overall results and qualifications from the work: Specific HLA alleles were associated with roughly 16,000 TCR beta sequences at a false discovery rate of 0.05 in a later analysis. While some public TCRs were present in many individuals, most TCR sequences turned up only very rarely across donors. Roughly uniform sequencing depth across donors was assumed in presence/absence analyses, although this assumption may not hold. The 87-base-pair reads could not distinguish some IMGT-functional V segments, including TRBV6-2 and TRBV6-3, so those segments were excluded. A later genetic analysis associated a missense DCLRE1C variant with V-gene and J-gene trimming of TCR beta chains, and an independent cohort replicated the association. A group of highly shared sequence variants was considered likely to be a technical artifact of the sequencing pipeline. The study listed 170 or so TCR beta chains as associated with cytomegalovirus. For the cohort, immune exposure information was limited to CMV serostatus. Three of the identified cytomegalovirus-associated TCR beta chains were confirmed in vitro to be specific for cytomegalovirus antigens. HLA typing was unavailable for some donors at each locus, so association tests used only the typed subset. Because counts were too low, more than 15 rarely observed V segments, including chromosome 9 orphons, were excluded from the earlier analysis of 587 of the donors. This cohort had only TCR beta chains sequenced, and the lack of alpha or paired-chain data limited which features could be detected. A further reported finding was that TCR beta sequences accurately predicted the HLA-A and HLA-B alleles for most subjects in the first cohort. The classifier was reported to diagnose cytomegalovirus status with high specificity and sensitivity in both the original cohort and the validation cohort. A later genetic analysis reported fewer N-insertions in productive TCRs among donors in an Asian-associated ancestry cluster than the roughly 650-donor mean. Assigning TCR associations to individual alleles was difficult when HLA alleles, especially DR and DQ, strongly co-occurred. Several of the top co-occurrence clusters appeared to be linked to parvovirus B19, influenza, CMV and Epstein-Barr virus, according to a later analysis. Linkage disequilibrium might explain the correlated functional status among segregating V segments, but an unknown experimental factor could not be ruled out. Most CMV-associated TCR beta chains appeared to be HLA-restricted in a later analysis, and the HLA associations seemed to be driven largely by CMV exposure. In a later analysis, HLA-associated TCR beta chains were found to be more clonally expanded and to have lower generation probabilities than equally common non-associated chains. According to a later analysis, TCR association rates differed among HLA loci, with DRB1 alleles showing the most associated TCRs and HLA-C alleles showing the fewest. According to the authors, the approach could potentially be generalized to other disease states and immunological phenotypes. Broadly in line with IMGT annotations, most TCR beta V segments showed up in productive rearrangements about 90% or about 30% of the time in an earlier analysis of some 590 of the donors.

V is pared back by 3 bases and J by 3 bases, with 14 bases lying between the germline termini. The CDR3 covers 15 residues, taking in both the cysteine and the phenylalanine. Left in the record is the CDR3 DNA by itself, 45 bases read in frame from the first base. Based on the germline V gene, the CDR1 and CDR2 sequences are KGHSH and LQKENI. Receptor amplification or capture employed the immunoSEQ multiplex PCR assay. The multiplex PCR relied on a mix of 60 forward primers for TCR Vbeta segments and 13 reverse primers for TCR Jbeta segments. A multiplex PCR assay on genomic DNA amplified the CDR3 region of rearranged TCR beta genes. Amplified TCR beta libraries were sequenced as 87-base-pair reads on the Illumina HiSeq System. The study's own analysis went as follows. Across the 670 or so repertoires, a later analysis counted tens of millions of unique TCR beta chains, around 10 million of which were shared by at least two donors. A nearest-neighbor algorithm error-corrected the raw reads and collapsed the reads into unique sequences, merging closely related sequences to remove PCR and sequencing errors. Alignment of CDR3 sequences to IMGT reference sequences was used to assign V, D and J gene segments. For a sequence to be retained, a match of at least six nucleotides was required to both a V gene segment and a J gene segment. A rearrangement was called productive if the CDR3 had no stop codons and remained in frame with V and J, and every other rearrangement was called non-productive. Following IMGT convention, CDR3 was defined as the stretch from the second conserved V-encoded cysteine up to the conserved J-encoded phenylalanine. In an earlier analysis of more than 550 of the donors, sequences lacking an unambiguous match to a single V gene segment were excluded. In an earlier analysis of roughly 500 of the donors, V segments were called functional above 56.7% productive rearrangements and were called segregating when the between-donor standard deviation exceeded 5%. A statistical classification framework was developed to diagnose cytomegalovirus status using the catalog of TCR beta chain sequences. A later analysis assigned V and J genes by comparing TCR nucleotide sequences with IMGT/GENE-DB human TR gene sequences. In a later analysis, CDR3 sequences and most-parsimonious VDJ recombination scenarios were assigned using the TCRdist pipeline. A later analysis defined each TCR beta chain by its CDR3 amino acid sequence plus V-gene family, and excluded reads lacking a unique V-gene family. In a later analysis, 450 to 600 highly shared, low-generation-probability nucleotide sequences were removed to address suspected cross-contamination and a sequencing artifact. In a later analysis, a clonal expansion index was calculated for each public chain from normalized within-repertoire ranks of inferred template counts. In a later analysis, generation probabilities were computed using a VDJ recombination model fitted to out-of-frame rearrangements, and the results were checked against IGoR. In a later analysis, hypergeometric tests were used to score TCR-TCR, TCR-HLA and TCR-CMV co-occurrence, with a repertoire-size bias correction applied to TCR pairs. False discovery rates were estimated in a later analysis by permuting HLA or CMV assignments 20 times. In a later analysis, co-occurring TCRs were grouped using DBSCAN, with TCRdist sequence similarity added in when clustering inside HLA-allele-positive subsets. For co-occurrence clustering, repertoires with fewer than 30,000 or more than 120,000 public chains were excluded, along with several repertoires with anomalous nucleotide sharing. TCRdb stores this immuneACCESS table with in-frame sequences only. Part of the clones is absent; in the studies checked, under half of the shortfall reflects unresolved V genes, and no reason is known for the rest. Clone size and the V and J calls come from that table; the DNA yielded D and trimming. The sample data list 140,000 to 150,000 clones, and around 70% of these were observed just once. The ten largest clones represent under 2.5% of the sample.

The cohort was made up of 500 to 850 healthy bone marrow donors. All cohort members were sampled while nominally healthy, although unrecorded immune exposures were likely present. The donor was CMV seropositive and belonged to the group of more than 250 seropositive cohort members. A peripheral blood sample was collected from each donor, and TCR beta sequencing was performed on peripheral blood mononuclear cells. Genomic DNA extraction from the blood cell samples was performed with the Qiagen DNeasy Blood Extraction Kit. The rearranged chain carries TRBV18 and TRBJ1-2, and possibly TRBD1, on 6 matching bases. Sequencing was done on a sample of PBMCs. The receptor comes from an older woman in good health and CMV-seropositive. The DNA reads TGTGCCAGCTCACCCTCCCTGGCAGGGGACTATGGCTACACCTTC. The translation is CASSPSLAGDYGYTF.